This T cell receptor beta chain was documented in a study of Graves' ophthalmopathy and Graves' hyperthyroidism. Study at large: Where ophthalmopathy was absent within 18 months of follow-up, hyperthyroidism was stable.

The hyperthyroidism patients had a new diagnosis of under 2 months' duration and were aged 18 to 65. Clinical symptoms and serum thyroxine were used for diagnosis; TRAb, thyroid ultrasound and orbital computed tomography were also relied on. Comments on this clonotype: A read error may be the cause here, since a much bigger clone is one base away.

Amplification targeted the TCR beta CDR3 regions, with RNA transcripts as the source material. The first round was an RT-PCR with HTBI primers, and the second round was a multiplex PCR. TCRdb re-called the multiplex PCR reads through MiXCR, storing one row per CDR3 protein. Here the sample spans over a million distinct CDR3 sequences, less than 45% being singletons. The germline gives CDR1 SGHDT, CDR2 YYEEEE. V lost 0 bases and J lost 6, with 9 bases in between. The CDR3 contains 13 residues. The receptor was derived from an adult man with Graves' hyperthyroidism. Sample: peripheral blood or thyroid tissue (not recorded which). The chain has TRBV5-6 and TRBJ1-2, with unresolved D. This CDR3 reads CASSLVGLNGYTF. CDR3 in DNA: TGTGCCAGCAGCTTGGTCGGGCTTAATGGCTACACCTTC.